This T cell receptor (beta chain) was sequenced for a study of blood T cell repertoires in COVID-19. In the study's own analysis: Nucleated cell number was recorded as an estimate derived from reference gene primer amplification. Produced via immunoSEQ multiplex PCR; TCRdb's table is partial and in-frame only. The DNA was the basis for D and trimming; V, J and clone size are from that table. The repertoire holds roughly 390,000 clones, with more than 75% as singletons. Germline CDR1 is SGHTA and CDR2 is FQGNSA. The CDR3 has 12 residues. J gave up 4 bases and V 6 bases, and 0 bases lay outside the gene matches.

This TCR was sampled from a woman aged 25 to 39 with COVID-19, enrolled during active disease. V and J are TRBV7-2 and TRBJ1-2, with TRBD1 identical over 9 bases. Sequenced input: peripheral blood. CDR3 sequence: CASRTGGYGYTF. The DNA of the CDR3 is TGTGCCAGCAGGACAGGGGGCTATGGCTACACCTTC. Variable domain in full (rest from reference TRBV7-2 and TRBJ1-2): GAGVSQSPSNKVTEKGKDVELRCDPISGHTALYWYRQSLGQGLEFLIYFQGNSAPDKSGLPSDRFSAERTGGSVSTLTIQRTQQEDSAVYLCASRTGGYGYTFGSGTRLTVV.